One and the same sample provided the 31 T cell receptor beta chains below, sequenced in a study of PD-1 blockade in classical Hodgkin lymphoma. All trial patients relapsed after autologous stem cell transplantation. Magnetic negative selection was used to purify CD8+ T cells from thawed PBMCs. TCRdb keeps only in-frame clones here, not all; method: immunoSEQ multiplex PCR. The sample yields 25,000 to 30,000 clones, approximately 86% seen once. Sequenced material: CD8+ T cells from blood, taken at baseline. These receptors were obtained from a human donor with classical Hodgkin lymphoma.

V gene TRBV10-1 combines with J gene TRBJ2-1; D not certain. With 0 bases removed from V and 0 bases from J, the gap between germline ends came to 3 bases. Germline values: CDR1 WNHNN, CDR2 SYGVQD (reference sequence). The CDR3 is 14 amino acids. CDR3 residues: CASSESDSYNEQFF. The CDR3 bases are TGCGCCAGCAGTGAGTCGGACTCCTACAATGAGCAGTTCTTC.

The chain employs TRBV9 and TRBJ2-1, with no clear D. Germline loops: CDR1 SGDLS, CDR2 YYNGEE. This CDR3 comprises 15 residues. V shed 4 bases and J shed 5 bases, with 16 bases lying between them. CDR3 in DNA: TGTGCCAGCAGCCCACCACACCGGGCAGACAATGAGCAGTTCTTC. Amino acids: CASSPPHRADNEQFF.

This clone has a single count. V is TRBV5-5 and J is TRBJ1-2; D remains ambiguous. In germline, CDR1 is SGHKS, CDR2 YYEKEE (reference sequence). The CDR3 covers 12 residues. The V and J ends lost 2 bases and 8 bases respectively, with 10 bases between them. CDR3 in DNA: TGTGCCAGCAGCTTAGGTTCAGGAGGCTACACCTTC. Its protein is CASSLGSGGYTF.

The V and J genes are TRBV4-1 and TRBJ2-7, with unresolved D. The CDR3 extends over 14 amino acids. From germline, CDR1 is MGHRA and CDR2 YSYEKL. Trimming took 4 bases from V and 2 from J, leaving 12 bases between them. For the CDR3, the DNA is TGCGCCAGCAGCCCATCAGAGGTTGCCTACGAGCAGTACTTC. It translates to CASSPSEVAYEQYF.

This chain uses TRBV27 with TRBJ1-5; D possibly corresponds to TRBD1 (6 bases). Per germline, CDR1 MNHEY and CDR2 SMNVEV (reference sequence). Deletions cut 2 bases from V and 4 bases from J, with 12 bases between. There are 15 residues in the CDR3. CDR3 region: CASSLQGLGNQPQHF. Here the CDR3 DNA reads TGTGCCAGCAGTTTACAGGGGTTGGGGAATCAGCCCCAGCATTTT.

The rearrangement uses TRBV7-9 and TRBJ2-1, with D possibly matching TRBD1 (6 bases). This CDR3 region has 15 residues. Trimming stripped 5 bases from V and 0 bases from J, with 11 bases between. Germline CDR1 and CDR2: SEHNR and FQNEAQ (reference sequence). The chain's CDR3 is CASSNRDNSYNEQFF. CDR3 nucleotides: TGTGCCAGCAGCAACCGGGACAACTCCTACAATGAGCAGTTCTTC.

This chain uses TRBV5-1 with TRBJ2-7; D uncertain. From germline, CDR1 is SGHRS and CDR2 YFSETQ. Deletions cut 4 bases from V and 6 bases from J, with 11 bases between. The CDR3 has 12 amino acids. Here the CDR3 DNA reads TGCGCCAGCAGCCCCCCGGCCCTCGAGCAGTACTTC. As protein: CASSPPALEQYF.

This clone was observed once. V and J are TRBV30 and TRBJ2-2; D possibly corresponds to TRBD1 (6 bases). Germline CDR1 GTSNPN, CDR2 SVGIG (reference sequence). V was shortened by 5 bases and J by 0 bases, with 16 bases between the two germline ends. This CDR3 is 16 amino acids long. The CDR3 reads CAWDPLTGPNTGELFF. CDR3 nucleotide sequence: TGTGCCTGGGACCCCCTGACAGGCCCGAACACCGGGGAGCTGTTTTTT. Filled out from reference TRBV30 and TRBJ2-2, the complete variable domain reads SQTIHQWPATLVQPVGSPLSLECTVEGTSNPNLYWYRQAAGRGLQLLFYSVGIGQISSEVPQNLSASRPQDRQFILSSKKLLLSDSGFYLCAWDPLTGPNTGELFFGEGSRLTVL.

CDR3 nucleotides: TGTGCCAGCAAGTCGGGCTCTGGGGCCAACGTCCTGACTTTC. This translates into CASKSGSGANVLTF. The chain joins TRBV11-3 to TRBJ2-6; D gene unclear. Germline-derived CDR1 and CDR2 are SGHNT and YENEEA. The CDR3 runs to 14 residues. The V end lost 7 bases, the J end lost 0 bases, and 7 bases lay between the germline ends.

CDR3 nucleotide sequence: TGTGCCAGCAGTGACGGACTAAGCCACACCGGGGAGCTGTTTTTT. Amino acid sequence: CASSDGLSHTGELFF. The genes are TRBV6-4 and TRBJ2-2, with D perhaps matching TRBD2 (6 bases). This CDR3 is built from 15 residues. Germline values: CDR1 MRHNA, CDR2 SNTAGT. V lost 2 bases and J lost 3, with 10 bases in between.

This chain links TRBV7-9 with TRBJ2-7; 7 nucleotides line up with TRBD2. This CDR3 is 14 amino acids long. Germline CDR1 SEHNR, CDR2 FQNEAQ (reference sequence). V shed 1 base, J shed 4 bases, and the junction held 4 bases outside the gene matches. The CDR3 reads CASSLGQGGYEQYF. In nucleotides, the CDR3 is TGTGCCAGCAGCTTAGGTCAGGGAGGGTACGAGCAGTACTTC.

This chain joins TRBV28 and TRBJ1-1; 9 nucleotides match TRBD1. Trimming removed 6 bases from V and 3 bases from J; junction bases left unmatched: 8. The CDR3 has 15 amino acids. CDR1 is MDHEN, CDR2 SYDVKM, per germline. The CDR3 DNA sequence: TGTGCCAGCAGCATAGAGAGGACAGGGGACACTGAAGCTTTCTTT. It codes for CASSIERTGDTEAFF.

DNA for the CDR3: TGTGCCATCAGTGAAGGGGGTTACGGCGGGAGGGACCCTTATGAGCAGTTCTTC. Amino acids: CAISEGGYGGRDPYEQFF. The genes are TRBV10-3 and TRBJ2-1; 9 bases align to TRBD2. Germline assignment: CDR1 ENHRY and CDR2 SYGVKD. J gave up 8 bases and V 3 bases, and 17 bases lay outside the gene matches. CDR3 length: 18 amino acids.

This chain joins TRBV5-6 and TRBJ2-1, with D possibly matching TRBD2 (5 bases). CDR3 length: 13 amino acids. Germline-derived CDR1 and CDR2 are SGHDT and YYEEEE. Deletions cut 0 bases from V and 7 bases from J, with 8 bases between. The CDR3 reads CASSLGGLNEQFF. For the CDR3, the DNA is TGTGCCAGCAGCTTGGGCGGGTTAAATGAGCAGTTCTTC.

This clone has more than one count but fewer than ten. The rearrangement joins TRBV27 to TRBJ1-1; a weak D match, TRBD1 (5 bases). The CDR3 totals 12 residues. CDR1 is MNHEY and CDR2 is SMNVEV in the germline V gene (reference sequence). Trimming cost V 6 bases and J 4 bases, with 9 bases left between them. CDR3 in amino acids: CASRRRGTEAFF. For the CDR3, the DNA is TGTGCCAGCAGACGAAGGGGCACTGAAGCTTTCTTT.

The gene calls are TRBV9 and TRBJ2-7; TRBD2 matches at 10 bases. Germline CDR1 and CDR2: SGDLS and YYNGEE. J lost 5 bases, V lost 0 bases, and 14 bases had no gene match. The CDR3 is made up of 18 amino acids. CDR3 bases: TGTGCCAGCAGCGTAGTCCCTAGCGGGAGTTCGGGCCCTAACGAGCAGTACTTC. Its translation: CASSVVPSGSSGPNEQYF.

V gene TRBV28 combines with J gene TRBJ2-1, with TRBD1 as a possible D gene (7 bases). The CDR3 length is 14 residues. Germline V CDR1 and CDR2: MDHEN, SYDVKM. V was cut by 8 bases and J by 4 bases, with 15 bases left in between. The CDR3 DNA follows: TGTGCCAGCTTTAAACAGGGGACTTACAATGAGCAGTTCTTC. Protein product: CASFKQGTYNEQFF.

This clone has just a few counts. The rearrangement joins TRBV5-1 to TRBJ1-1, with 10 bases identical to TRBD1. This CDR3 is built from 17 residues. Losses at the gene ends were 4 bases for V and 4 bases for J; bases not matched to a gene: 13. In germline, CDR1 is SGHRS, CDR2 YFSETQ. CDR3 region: CASSLRGQGPGSTEAFF. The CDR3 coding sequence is TGCGCCAGCAGCCTCCGGGGACAGGGGCCGGGTAGCACTGAAGCTTTCTTT. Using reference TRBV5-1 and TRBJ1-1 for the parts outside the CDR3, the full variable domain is KAGVTQTPRYLIKTRGQQVTLSCSPISGHRSVSWYQQTPGQGLQFLFEYFSETQRNKGNFPGRFSGRQFSNSRSEMNVSTLELGDSALYLCASSLRGQGPGSTEAFFGQGTRLTVV.

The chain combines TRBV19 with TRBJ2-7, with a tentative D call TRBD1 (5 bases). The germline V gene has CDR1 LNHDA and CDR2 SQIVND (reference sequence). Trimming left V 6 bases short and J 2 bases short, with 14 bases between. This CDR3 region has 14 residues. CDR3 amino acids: CASSAGFGTYEQYF. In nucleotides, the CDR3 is TGTGCCAGTAGCGCAGGGTTTGGGACCTACGAGCAGTACTTC.

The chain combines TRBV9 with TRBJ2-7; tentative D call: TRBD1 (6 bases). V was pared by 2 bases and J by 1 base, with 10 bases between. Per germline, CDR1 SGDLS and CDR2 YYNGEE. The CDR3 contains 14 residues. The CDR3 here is CASSVDRYSYEQYF. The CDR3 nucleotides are TGTGCCAGCAGCGTTGACAGGTATTCCTACGAGCAGTACTTC.

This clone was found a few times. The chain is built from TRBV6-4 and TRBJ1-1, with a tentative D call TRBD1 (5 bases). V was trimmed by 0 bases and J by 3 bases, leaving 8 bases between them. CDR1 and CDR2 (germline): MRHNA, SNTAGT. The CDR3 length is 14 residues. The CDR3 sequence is CASSDSPGDTEAFF. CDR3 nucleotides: TGTGCCAGCAGTGACTCTCCGGGGGACACTGAAGCTTTCTTT.

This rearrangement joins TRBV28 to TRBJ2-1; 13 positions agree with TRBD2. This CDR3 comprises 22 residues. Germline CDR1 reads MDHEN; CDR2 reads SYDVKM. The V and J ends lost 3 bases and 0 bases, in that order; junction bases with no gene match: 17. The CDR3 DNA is TGTGCCAGCAGTTTCCCAGCTGGACTAGCGGGAGCTAATAGTCTCTCCTACAATGAGCAGTTCTTC. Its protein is CASSFPAGLAGANSLSYNEQFF.

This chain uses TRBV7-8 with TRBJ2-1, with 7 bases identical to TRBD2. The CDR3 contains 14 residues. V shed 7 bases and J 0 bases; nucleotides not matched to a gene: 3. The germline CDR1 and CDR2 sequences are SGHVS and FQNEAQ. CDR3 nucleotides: TGTGCCAGCATCGGCGGGAGCTCCTACAATGAGCAGTTCTTC. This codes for CASIGGSSYNEQFF.

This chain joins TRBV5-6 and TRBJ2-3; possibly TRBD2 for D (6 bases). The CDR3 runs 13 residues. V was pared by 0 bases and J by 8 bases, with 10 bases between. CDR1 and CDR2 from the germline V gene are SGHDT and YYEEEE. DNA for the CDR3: TGTGCCAGCAGCTTGGGGTCGGGGGTTACGCAGTATTTT. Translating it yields CASSLGSGVTQYF.

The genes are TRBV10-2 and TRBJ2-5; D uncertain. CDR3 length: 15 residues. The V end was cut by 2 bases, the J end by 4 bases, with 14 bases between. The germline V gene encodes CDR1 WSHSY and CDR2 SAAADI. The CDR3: CASSEIDRRGETQYF. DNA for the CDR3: TGCGCCAGCAGTGAGATAGACCGCCGAGGAGAGACCCAGTACTTC.

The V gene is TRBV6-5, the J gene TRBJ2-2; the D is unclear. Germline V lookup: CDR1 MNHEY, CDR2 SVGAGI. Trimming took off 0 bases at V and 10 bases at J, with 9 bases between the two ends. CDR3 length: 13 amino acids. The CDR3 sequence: CASSYSDASELFF. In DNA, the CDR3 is TGTGCCAGCAGTTACTCGGATGCTTCGGAGCTGTTTTTT.

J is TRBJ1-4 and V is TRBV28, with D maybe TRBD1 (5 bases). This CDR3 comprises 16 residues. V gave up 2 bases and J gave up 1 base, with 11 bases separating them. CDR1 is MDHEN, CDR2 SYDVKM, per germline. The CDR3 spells CASSLDSRVTNEKLFF. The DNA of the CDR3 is TGTGCCAGCAGTTTAGACAGCCGGGTAACTAATGAAAAACTGTTTTTT.

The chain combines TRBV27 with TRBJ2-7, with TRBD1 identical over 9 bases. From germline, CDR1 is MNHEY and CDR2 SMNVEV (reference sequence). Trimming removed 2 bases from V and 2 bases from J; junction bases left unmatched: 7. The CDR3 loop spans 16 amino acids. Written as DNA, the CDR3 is TGTGCCAGCAGTTTACAGGGACAGGGTGTCACCTACGAGCAGTACTTC. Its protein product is CASSLQGQGVTYEQYF.

CDR3 nucleotide sequence: TGTGCCAGCAGTTACGGGGCCAGGGTCGACATCGGGGAGCTGTTTTTT. Its translation is CASSYGARVDIGELFF. This chain connects TRBV6-5 to TRBJ2-2, with D possibly TRBD1 on 5 matching bases. This CDR3 region has 16 residues. The V gene's germline CDR1 is MNHEY and CDR2 SVGAGI. Trimming cost V 2 bases and J 7 bases, with 17 bases left between them.

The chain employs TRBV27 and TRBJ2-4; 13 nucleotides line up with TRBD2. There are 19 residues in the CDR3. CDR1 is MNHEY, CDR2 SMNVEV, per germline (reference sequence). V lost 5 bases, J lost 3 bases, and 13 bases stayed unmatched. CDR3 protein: CASSAGLAGALRDKNIQYF. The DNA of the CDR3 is TGTGCCAGCAGTGCCGGACTAGCGGGAGCCCTACGGGACAAAAACATTCAGTACTTC.

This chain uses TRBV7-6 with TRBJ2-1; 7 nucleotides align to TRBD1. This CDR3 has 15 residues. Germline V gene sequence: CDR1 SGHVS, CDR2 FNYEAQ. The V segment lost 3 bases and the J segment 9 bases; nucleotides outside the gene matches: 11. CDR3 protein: CASSFLQGTLGEQFF. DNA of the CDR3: TGTGCCAGCAGCTTTCTACAGGGGACATTGGGTGAGCAGTTCTTC.